This T cell receptor beta chain came from a study of T cells in Graves' hyperthyroidism and ophthalmopathy. Whole-study context: The initial diagnosis was the point when peripheral blood was collected, ahead of any treatment.

Amplification of TCR beta CDR3 regions used RNA as the template. HTBI primers were employed in a first-round RT-PCR of the TCR CDR3. Via MiXCR, TCRdb re-called the multiplex PCR reads, giving one row per CDR3 protein. Among approximately 430,000 distinct CDR3 sequences, around 16% were seen once, and the ten largest hold roughly 7.4%. Only one count was recorded for this clonotype. The target antigen is unknown. Its ends do not fully match the called genes, so a read error is possible. Graves' hyperthyroidism showing no ophthalmopathy progression within 18 months was considered stable. The study based diagnoses on clinical symptoms, serum thyroxine and TRAb, thyroid ultrasound and orbital computed tomography. Overall study findings and caveats: Most expanded thyroid clonotypes above 0.001 recurred in blood.

Germline loops: CDR1 SGHRS, CDR2 YFSETQ. There are 18 residues in the CDR3. The sample comprised blood. This sequence joins TRBV5-1 and TRBJ1-2; 9 nucleotides match TRBD1. This clonotype was obtained from a woman younger than 35 with Graves' hyperthyroidism. The DNA of the CDR3 is TGTGCCAGCAGCTTGGGGATTATAGGACAGGGGCCGGCAAATGGCTACACCTTC. Translation gives CASSLGIIGQGPANGYTF. Full variable domain (remainder filled in from reference TRBV5-1 and TRBJ1-2): KAGVTQTPRYLIKTRGQQVTLSCSPISGHRSVSWYQQTPGQGLQFLFEYFSETQRNKGNFPGRFSGRQFSNSRSEMNVSTLELGDSALYLCASSLGIIGQGPANGYTFGSGTRLTVV.